This T cell receptor (beta chain) was captured in a study of T cell responses to AZD1222 COVID-19 vaccine. A note on this clone: Other DNA sequences in this sample translate to the same CDR3.

This CDR3 spans 13 amino acids. Trimming pared 6 bases from V and 1 base from J, leaving 9 bases between. Measured with immunoSEQ multiplex PCR; TCRdb has only the in-frame clones, and not every one. The sample lists approximately 180,000 clones, approximately 90% seen once, with 2.5% to 3% in the top ten. The TCR comes from an adult in good health. J is TRBJ1-2 and V is TRBV12-3 or TRBV12-4; D gene uncertain. The sample was peripheral blood, taken on day 0 of AZD1222 vaccination. CDR3 in DNA: TGTGCCAGCAGCCCAACAGTTAACTATGGCTACACCTTC. Its translation is CASSPTVNYGYTF.